This T cell receptor (beta chain) was documented in a study of blood T cell repertoires in COVID-19. The assay was immunoSEQ multiplex PCR, and TCRdb's table has in-frame clones only and misses some. The sample consists of roughly 230,000 clones, approximately 84% of them appearing once. Trimming removed 2 bases from V and 5 bases from J; junction bases left unmatched: 9. CDR1 and CDR2 from the germline V gene are SGDLS and YYNGEE. The CDR3 covers 16 residues. The sequencing sample was made of PBMCs or T cells enriched from blood (not recorded which). This rearrangement joins TRBV9 to TRBJ1-4, with 7 bases lining up with TRBD1. The TCR was taken from a woman in her forties or fifties who had been exposed to COVID-19. CDR3 bases: TGTGCCAGCAGCGTCCGGACAGGCGATATAAATGAAAAACTGTTTTTT. Its translation is CASSVRTGDINEKLFF.